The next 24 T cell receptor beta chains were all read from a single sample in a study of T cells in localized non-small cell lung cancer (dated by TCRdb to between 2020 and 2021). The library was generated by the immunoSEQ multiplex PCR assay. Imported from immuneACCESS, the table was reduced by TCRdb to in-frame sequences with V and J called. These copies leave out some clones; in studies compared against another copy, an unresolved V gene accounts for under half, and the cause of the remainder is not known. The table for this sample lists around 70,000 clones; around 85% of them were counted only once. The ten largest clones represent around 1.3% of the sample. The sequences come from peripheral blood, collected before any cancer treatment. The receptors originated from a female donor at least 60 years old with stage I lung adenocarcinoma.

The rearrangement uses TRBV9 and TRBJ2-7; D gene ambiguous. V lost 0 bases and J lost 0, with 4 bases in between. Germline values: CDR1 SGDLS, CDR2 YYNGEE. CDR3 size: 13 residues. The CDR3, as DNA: TGTGCCAGCAGCGTAGGAATCTCCTACGAGCAGTACTTC. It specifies CASSVGISYEQYF.

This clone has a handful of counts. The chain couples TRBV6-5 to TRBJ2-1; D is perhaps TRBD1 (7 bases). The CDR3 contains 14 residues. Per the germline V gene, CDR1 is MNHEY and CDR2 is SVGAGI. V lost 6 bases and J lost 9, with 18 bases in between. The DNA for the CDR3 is TGTGCCAGCAGCCCAGGGGGACGGGGAGGTGAGCAGTTCTTC. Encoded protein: CASSPGGRGGEQFF.

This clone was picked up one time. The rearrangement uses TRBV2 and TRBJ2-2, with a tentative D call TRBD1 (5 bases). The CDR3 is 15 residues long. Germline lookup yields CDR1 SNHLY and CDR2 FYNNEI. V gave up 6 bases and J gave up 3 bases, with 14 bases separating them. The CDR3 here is CASSAAGPDTGELFF. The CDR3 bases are TGTGCCAGCAGCGCTGCAGGGCCCGACACCGGGGAGCTGTTTTTT.

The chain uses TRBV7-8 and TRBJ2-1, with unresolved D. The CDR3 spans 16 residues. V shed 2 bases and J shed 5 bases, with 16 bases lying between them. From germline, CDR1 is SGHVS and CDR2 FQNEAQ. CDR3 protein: CASSLLGPYPDNEQFF. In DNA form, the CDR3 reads TGTGCCAGCAGCTTACTTGGGCCCTACCCGGACAATGAGCAGTTCTTC. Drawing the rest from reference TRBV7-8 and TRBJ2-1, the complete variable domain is GAGVSQSPRYKVAKRGQDVALRCDPISGHVSLFWYQQALGQGPEFLTYFQNEAQLDKSGLPSDRFFAERPEGSVSTLKIQRTQQEDSAVYLCASSLLGPYPDNEQFFGPGTRLTVL.

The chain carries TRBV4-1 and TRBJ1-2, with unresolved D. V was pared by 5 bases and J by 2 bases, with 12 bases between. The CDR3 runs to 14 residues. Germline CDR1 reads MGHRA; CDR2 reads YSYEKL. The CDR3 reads CASSSGTGNYGYTF. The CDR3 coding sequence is TGCGCCAGCAGCTCCGGAACTGGGAACTATGGCTACACCTTC.

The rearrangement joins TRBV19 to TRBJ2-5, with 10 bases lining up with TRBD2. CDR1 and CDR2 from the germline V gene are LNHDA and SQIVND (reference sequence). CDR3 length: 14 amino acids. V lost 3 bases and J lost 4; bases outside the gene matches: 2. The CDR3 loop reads CASSIRLAGETQYF. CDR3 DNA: TGTGCCAGTAGTATCAGACTAGCGGGAGAGACCCAGTACTTC.

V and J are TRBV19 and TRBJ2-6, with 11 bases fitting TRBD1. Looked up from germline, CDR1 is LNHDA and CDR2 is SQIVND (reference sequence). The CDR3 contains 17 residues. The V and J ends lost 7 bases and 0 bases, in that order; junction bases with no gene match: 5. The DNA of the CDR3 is TGTGCCAGTAAAGGACAGGGGGCCCACTCTGGGGCCAACGTCCTGACTTTC. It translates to CASKGQGAHSGANVLTF.

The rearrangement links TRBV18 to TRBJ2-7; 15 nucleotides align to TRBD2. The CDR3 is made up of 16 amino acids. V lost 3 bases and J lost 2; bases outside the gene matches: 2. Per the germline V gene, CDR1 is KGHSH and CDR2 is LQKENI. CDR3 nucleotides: TGTGCCAGCTCACCCGGACTAGCGGGGGGGACCTACGAGCAGTACTTC. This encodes CASSPGLAGGTYEQYF.

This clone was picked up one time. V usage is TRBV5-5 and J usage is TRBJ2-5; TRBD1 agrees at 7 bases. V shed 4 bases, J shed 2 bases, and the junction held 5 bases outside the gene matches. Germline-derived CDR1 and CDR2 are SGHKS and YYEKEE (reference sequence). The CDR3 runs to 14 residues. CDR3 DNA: TGTGCCAGCAGCGTGACGACAGGGCAAGAGACCCAGTACTTC. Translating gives CASSVTTGQETQYF.

In DNA, the CDR3 is TGTGCCAGCAGCCGGACCGGACTAGCGGGAGGGATAGATACGCAGTATTTT. Amino acid sequence: CASSRTGLAGGIDTQYF. V gene TRBV11-2 combines with J gene TRBJ2-3; 15 bases agree with TRBD2. The trim removed 5 bases at V and 5 bases at J, leaving 8 bases unmatched. The CDR3 is 17 amino acids. The V gene's germline CDR1 is SGHAT and CDR2 FQNNGV.

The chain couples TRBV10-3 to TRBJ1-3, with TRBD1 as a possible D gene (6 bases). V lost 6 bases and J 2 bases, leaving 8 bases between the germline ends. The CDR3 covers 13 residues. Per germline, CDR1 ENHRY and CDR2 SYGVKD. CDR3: CAIRAGAGNTIYF. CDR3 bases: TGTGCCATCAGGGCAGGGGCTGGAAACACCATATATTTT.

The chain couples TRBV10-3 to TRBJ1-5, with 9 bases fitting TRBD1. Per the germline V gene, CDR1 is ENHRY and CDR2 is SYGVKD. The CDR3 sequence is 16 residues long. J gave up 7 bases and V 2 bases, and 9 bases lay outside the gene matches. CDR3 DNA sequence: TGTGCCATCAGTGAGCCGCGGACAGGGGAAGACCAGCCCCAGCATTTT. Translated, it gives CAISEPRTGEDQPQHF.

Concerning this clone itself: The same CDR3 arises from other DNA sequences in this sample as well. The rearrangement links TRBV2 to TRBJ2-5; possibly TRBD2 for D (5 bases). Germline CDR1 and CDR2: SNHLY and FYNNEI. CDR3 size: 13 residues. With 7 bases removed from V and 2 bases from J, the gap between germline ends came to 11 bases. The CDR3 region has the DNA TGTGCCAGCAAACCGACTAATCAAGAGACCCAGTACTTC. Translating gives CASKPTNQETQYF.

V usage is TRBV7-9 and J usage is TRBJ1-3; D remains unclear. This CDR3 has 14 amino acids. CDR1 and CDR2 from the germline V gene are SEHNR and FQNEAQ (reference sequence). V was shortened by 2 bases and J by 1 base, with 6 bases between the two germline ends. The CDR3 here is CASSLRGSGNTIYF. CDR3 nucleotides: TGTGCCAGCAGCTTACGGGGTTCTGGAAACACCATATATTTT.

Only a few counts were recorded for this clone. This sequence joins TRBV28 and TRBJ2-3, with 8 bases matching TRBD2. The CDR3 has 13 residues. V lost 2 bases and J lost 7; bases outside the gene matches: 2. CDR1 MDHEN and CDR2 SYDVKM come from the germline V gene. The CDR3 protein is CASSLASGYTQYF. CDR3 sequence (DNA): TGTGCCAGCAGTTTAGCTAGCGGGTATACGCAGTATTTT.

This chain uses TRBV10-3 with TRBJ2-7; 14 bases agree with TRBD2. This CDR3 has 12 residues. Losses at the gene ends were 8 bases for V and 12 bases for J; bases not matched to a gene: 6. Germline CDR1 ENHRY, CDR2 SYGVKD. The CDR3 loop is CAIGTSGRVLYF. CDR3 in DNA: TGTGCCATCGGGACTAGCGGGAGAGTCTTGTACTTC.

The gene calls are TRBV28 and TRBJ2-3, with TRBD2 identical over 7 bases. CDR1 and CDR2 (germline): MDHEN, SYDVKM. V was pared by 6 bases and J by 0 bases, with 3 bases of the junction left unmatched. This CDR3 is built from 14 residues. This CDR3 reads CASRGTTSTDTQYF. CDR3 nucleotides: TGTGCCAGCAGGGGGACTACAAGCACAGATACGCAGTATTTT.

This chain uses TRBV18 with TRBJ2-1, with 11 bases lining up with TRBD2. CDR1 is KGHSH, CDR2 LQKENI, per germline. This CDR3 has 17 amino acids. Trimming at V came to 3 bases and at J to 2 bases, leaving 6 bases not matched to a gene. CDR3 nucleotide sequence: TGTGCCAGCTCACCGATGTTAGCGGGAGGGCCCTACAATGAGCAGTTCTTC. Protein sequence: CASSPMLAGGPYNEQFF. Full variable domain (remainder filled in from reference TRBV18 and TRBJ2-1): NAGVMQNPRHLVRRRGQEARLRCSPMKGHSHVYWYRQLPEEGLKFMVYLQKENIIDESGMPKERFSAEFPKEGPSILRIQQVVRGDSAAYFCASSPMLAGGPYNEQFFGPGTRLTVL.

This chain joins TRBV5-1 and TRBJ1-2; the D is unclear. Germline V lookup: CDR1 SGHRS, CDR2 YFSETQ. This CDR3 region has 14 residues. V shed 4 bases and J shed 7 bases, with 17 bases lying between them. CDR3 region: CASSQEWGPSGYTF. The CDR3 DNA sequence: TGCGCCAGCAGCCAAGAGTGGGGTCCCTCTGGCTACACCTTC.

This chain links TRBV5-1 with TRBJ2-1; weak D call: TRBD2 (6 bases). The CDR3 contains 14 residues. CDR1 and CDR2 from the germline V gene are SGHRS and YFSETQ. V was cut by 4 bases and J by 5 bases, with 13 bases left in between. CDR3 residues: CASSILLANNEQFF. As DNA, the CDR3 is TGCGCCAGCAGCATTTTACTAGCTAACAATGAGCAGTTCTTC. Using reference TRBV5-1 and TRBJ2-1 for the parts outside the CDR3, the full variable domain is KAGVTQTPRYLIKTRGQQVTLSCSPISGHRSVSWYQQTPGQGLQFLFEYFSETQRNKGNFPGRFSGRQFSNSRSEMNVSTLELGDSALYLCASSILLANNEQFFGPGTRLTVL.

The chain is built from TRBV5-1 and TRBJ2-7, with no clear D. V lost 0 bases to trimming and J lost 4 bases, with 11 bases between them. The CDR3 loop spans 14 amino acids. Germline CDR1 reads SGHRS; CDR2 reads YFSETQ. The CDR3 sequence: CASSLGSGAYEQYF. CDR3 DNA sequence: TGCGCCAGCAGCTTGGGAAGTGGAGCGTACGAGCAGTACTTC.

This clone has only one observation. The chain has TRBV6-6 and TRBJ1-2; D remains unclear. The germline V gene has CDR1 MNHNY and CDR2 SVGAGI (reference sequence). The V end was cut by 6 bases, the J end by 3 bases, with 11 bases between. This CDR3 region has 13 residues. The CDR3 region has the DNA TGTGCCAGCAGCACGAGGGAGGACTATGGCTACACCTTC. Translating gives CASSTREDYGYTF.

The chain's CDR3 is CATTEGAQSEQYF. CDR3 sequence (DNA): TGTGCCACGACTGAAGGGGCGCAGAGCGAGCAGTACTTC. The rearrangement links TRBV10-3 to TRBJ2-7; tentative D call: TRBD1 (5 bases). Trimming removed 10 bases at V and 6 bases at J, with 19 bases between. Germline V CDR1 and CDR2: ENHRY, SYGVKD. There are 13 residues in the CDR3.

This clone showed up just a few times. CDR3 protein: CASSFRDEAGNTIYF. As DNA, the CDR3 is TGTGCCAGCAGTTTTCGGGACGAAGCTGGAAACACCATATATTTT. The chain employs TRBV5-6 and TRBJ1-3, with D perhaps TRBD1 (5 bases). Trimming took off 5 bases at V and 2 bases at J, with 14 bases between the two ends. Germline V gives CDR1 SGHDT, CDR2 YYEEEE. The CDR3 has 15 residues.